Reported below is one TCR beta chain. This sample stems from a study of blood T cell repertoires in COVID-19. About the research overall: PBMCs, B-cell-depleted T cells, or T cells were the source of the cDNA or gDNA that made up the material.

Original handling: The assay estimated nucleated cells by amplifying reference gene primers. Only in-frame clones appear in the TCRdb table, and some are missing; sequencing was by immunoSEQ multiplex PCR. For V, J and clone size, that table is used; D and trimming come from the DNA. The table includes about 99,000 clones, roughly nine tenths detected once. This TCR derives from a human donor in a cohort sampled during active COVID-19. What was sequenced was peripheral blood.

The CDR3 DNA reads as TGCGCCAGCAGAGGGGCATCCCCTTCACCCCTCCACTTT. It encodes CASRGASPSPLHF. V is TRBV5-1 and J is TRBJ1-6, with D perhaps matching TRBD1 (5 bases). The germline V gene has CDR1 SGHRS and CDR2 YFSETQ. Between the trimmed V and J ends, which lost 5 bases and 9 bases, there was a span of 12 bases. This CDR3 is 13 amino acids long. The full variable domain, rest sourced from reference TRBV5-1 and TRBJ1-6, is KAGVTQTPRYLIKTRGQQVTLSCSPISGHRSVSWYQQTPGQGLQFLFEYFSETQRNKGNFPGRFSGRQFSNSRSEMNVSTLELGDSALYLCASRGASPSPLHFGNGTRLTVT.